This entry is about one TCR beta chain. The antigen is undetermined. The libraries of TRB cDNA were prepared using 5' RACE with UMI labels. No DNA is given; TCRdb re-called the 5' RACE reads and lists each CDR3 protein once. Here the sample table reports about 110,000 distinct CDR3 sequences. This sample was taken from a study of CXCR3-negative and CXCR3-positive naive CD8 T cells. Study-level information: Sequencing brought in about 150 million TRB reads altogether, and each library got about 1.5 +/- 0.3 million. Study-wide findings and caveats: From TRB CDR3 properties, TCR strength was inferred; surface CD5 did not differ between naive subsets. Hydrophobicity of TRB CDR3s was greater in CXCR3-positive naive cells than in CXCR3-negative naive cells. The TRBV-TRBJ usage of naive CXCR3-negative and CXCR3-positive cells was similar, but that of memory cells differed.

Per the germline V gene, CDR1 is DFQATT and CDR2 is SNEGSKA (reference sequence). CDR3 length: 13 amino acids. The receptor's source is a human donor in good health. Some clones in this sample may be carry-over from other donors' samples. The genes are TRBV20-1 and TRBJ2-7; TCRdb calls TRBD1, which cannot be checked without DNA. Material for sequencing was naive CXCR3+ CD8+ T cells from blood. Subset: CD45RO-CCR7+CD27+CD95- naive CD8+ T cells expressing CXCR3 (TNR3+). The CDR3 spells CSAREQGSYEQYF.